One sample yielded the 30 T cell receptor beta chains listed below, sequenced in a study of T cells in narcolepsy. Assay used: immunoSEQ multiplex PCR; TCRdb lists only in-frame clones, some missing. This table holds 25,000 to 30,000 clones, about 87% found once. The sequenced sample was memory (CD45RA-) CD4+ T cells from blood. The receptors here all came from a human donor in good health.

The table lists this clone with a count of one. V is TRBV5-1 and J is TRBJ2-3; D ambiguous. This CDR3 region has 15 residues. The germline V gene encodes CDR1 SGHRS and CDR2 YFSETQ. With 7 bases removed from V and 2 bases from J, the gap between germline ends came to 17 bases. The CDR3 DNA reads TGCGCCAGCTCGGAGCTAGGATCCTTCACAGATACGCAGTATTTT. It translates to CASSELGSFTDTQYF.

In this sample, this clone turned up a few times. V is TRBV6-1 and J is TRBJ1-2; D remains unclear. This CDR3 comprises 12 residues. V shed 6 bases and J shed 7 bases, with 12 bases lying between them. Germline CDR1 and CDR2: MNHNS and SASEGT. This CDR3 reads CASSAGLGGYTF. CDR3 DNA: TGTGCCAGCAGCGCCGGATTAGGTGGCTACACCTTC.

The V gene is TRBV4-2, the J gene TRBJ2-7; no clear D. V lost 5 bases, J lost 2 bases, and 13 bases lay in between. The CDR3 runs 14 residues. CDR1 is LGHNA and CDR2 is YNFKEQ in the germline V gene. The DNA of the CDR3 is TGTGCCAGCAGCGAGGCCAGGTTCACCTACGAGCAGTACTTC. Translated: CASSEARFTYEQYF.

This clone was found a few times. The chain combines TRBV2 with TRBJ1-2; 7 nucleotides match TRBD1. This CDR3 has 13 amino acids. The V and J ends lost 6 bases and 10 bases, in that order; junction bases with no gene match: 11. CDR1 is SNHLY and CDR2 is FYNNEI in the germline V gene. CDR3 sequence (DNA): TGTGCCAGCAGCCCCGACAGGGATTCAGCCTACACCTTC. Encoded protein: CASSPDRDSAYTF.

The CDR3 reads CAWNPGNTIYF. The CDR3 DNA sequence: TGTGCCTGGAACCCTGGAAACACCATATATTTT. The V call is TRBV30, the J call TRBJ1-3; D uncertain. The CDR3 contains 11 residues. Looked up from germline, CDR1 is GTSNPN and CDR2 is SVGIG (reference sequence). V dropped 4 bases and J dropped 2 bases, with 3 bases sitting between them.

This chain joins TRBV7-2 and TRBJ2-1; 12 bases map to TRBD2. With V trimmed by 2 bases and J by 8 bases, 16 bases remained unmatched. The length of the CDR3 is 19 residues. Germline CDR1 is SGHTA and CDR2 is FQGNSA. In DNA, the CDR3 is TGTGCCAGCAGCTTATATACCTCTAGCGGGGGGGCCCTTGCTGATGAGCAGTTCTTC. This codes for CASSLYTSSGGALADEQFF.

On this clone: Other DNA sequences in this specimen translate into the identical CDR3. The V call is TRBV2, the J call TRBJ2-7, with a tentative D call TRBD1 (7 bases). V was clipped by 0 bases and J by 7 bases, with 22 bases between them. Germline-derived CDR1 and CDR2 are SNHLY and FYNNEI. This CDR3 is built from 17 residues. In nucleotides, the CDR3 is TGTGCCAGCAGTGAAGCTTTGCCGGGGGCAGGGGGGCGGGAGCAGTACTTC. It encodes CASSEALPGAGGREQYF.

In this sample, this clone turned up once. The chain recombines TRBV2 with TRBJ1-6; 12 bases match TRBD1. V shed 5 bases and J 7 bases; nucleotides not matched to a gene: 9. The CDR3 consists of 17 residues. CDR1 is SNHLY and CDR2 is FYNNEI in the germline V gene. CDR3 protein: CASSQTGQGAGNSPLHF. Written as DNA, the CDR3 is TGTGCCAGCAGTCAGACGGGACAGGGGGCCGGGAATTCACCCCTCCACTTT.

This chain links TRBV30 with TRBJ2-5, with 7 bases identical to TRBD1. The CDR3 consists of 12 residues. Germline V gene sequence: CDR1 GTSNPN, CDR2 SVGIG (reference sequence). CDR3 in amino acids: CASTGVRETQYF. DNA of the CDR3: TGTGCTTCTACAGGGGTTAGGGAGACCCAGTACTTC.

The V call is TRBV6-1, the J call TRBJ2-1; the D is unclear. The CDR3 loop spans 14 amino acids. V was pared by 7 bases and J by 0 bases, with 10 bases between. In germline, CDR1 is MNHNS, CDR2 SASEGT. CDR3 residues: CASISASSYNEQFF. CDR3 nucleotides: TGTGCCAGCATCTCGGCTAGCTCCTACAATGAGCAGTTCTTC.

This clone showed up just once. This sequence joins TRBV19 and TRBJ1-6; D perhaps matches TRBD1 (5 bases). The CDR3 loop spans 14 amino acids. Trimming removed 5 bases at V and 5 bases at J, with 10 bases between. CDR1 is LNHDA, CDR2 SQIVND, per germline (reference sequence). CDR3 bases: TGTGCCAGTAGTGGTGGGGCAAATAATTCACCCCTCCACTTT. It yields the protein CASSGGANNSPLHF.

J is TRBJ2-7 and V is TRBV6-6; D is perhaps TRBD2 (5 bases). V gave up 7 bases and J gave up 6 bases, with 13 bases separating them. Germline CDR1 MNHNY, CDR2 SVGAGI (reference sequence). The length of the CDR3 is 12 residues. The CDR3 nucleotides read TGTGCCAGCAACACCCGGGGTGGCGAGCAGTACTTC. This codes for CASNTRGGEQYF.

The V gene is TRBV7-2, the J gene TRBJ2-1, with a possible D match to TRBD1 (5 bases). CDR1 SGHTA and CDR2 FQGNSA come from the germline V gene. CDR3 length equals 17 residues. V was clipped by 1 base and J by 4 bases, with 17 bases between them. The CDR3 is CASSLVPARRGYNEQFF. CDR3 coding DNA: TGTGCCAGCAGCTTAGTCCCGGCGCGAAGGGGTTACAATGAGCAGTTCTTC.

The chain uses TRBV6-6 and TRBJ2-7, with 7 bases aligning to TRBD1. V was pared by 4 bases and J by 1 base, with 4 bases of the junction left unmatched. Germline-derived CDR1 and CDR2 are MNHNY and SVGAGI (reference sequence). This CDR3 comprises 14 residues. Written as DNA, the CDR3 is TGTGCCAGCAGTTTGGGACAGTTTTCCTACGAGCAGTACTTC. Translation: CASSLGQFSYEQYF.

The V and J genes are TRBV5-5 and TRBJ1-3; D is uncertain. The CDR3 covers 15 residues. The germline V gene encodes CDR1 SGHKS and CDR2 YYEKEE (reference sequence). Trimming shortened V by 0 bases and J by 0 bases, and 7 bases separated the two germline ends. The CDR3 DNA reads TGTGCCAGCAGCTTGGTGGCGGTCTCTGGAAACACCATATATTTT. Translation gives CASSLVAVSGNTIYF.

This chain connects TRBV19 to TRBJ2-5, with 7 bases matching TRBD2. The CDR3 has 14 amino acids. V was clipped by 5 bases and J by 0 bases; unmatched bases: 3. Per the germline V gene, CDR1 is LNHDA and CDR2 is SQIVND (reference sequence). CDR3 sequence: CASSPTSDQETQYF. The CDR3 nucleotides are TGTGCCAGTAGTCCTACTAGCGACCAAGAGACCCAGTACTTC.

V is TRBV19 and J is TRBJ1-1; 9 bases fit TRBD1. The germline gives CDR1 LNHDA, CDR2 SQIVND (reference sequence). The CDR3 consists of 15 residues. Losses at the gene ends were 3 bases for V and 1 base for J; bases not matched to a gene: 3. In nucleotides, the CDR3 is TGTGCCAGTAGTATCCGGGGACAGGGGAACACTGAAGCTTTCTTT. This codes for CASSIRGQGNTEAFF.

This clone occurred a few times. The chain employs TRBV5-1 and TRBJ1-6, with D unresolved. The CDR3 is 15 amino acids. The V gene lost 4 bases and the J gene lost 6 bases, with 14 bases spanning the gap. Germline lookup yields CDR1 SGHRS and CDR2 YFSETQ. The CDR3 DNA sequence: TGCGCCAGCAGCCTGTACAATACTTTTAATTCACCCCTCCACTTT. This codes for CASSLYNTFNSPLHF.

This clone has a handful of counts. This chain uses TRBV10-3 with TRBJ2-7; 13 bases fit TRBD2. The CDR3 sequence is 14 residues long. The V and J ends lost 6 bases and 5 bases, in that order; junction bases with no gene match: 4. In germline, CDR1 is ENHRY, CDR2 SYGVKD. The CDR3 DNA reads as TGTGCCATCAGGCCCGGGACTAGCGGGGACGAGCAGTACTTC. Its protein is CAIRPGTSGDEQYF.

The chain carries TRBV28 and TRBJ1-2; 7 positions agree with TRBD1. The J segment lost 5 bases and the V segment lost 1 base, leaving 7 bases of the junction unmatched. CDR3 size: 15 residues. Germline-derived CDR1 and CDR2 are MDHEN and SYDVKM. The CDR3 here is CASSLSQGVGYGYTF. For the CDR3, the DNA is TGTGCCAGCAGTTTATCGCAGGGGGTAGGGTATGGCTACACCTTC.

The chain uses TRBV19 and TRBJ2-3; 7 positions match TRBD2. Germline CDR1 reads LNHDA; CDR2 reads SQIVND (reference sequence). The CDR3 is 15 residues long. The V gene end was trimmed by 3 bases and the J gene end by 3 bases; junction bases not matched to a gene: 6. DNA of the CDR3: TGTGCCAGTAGTATTAAGGCGGGGGAAACAGATACGCAGTATTTT. The encoded protein is CASSIKAGETDTQYF.

The chain links TRBV5-1 to TRBJ1-1; no firm D call. The germline V gene has CDR1 SGHRS and CDR2 YFSETQ. The CDR3 has 16 residues. The V end lost 4 bases, the J end lost 1 base, and 17 bases lay between the germline ends. The CDR3 here is CASSPRTAGRNTEAFF. As DNA, the CDR3 is TGCGCCAGCAGCCCTAGGACCGCAGGTAGGAACACTGAAGCTTTCTTT.

The chain recombines TRBV10-3 with TRBJ1-1; 7 nucleotides agree with TRBD1. Trimming took 0 bases from V and 10 from J; bases not matched to a gene: 5. The germline gives CDR1 ENHRY, CDR2 SYGVKD. The CDR3 runs to 13 residues. The CDR3 loop is CAISESTGQIAFF. The CDR3 DNA follows: TGTGCCATCAGTGAGTCGACGGGACAGATAGCTTTCTTT.

This clone was detected once. This chain uses TRBV6-5 with TRBJ1-2; TRBD1 might be the D (6 bases). Germline CDR1 MNHEY, CDR2 SVGAGI. The V gene lost 6 bases and the J gene lost 9 bases, with 23 bases spanning the gap. The CDR3 length is 15 residues. CDR3: CASRNWARGDLSYTF. The CDR3 region has the DNA TGTGCCAGCAGGAACTGGGCCAGGGGTGATCTGAGCTACACCTTC.

The rearrangement joins TRBV29-1 to TRBJ2-3; no definite D call. Trimming shortened V by 1 base and J by 2 bases, and 7 bases separated the two germline ends. Germline V lookup: CDR1 SQVTM, CDR2 ANQGSEA. CDR3 length equals 13 residues. CDR3: CSVEVHATDTQYF. In DNA form, the CDR3 reads TGCAGCGTTGAAGTGCATGCCACAGATACGCAGTATTTT.

The gene calls are TRBV5-1 and TRBJ2-2; tentatively, D is TRBD1 (5 bases). V gave up 2 bases and J gave up 7 bases, with 12 bases separating them. Per the germline V gene, CDR1 is SGHRS and CDR2 is YFSETQ. The CDR3 totals 14 residues. DNA for the CDR3: TGCGCCAGCAGCTTCGGCACCGACAGCGGGGAGCTGTTTTTT. Translation: CASSFGTDSGELFF.

This chain joins TRBV21-1 and TRBJ2-5; the D call in the table, TRBD2, was not verified against the DNA. TRBV21-1 is marked as a pseudogene. The CDR3 is 20 amino acids. The CDR3 sequence: CASSPRGGLAGGLGQETQYF. DNA for the CDR3: TGTGCCAGCAGCCCGCGAGGGGGGCTAGCGGGGGGGCTGGGCCAAGAGACCCAGTACTTC.

The V gene is TRBV6-5, the J gene TRBJ1-6, with D possibly TRBD1 on 5 matching bases. This CDR3 is 16 amino acids long. Looked up from germline, CDR1 is MNHEY and CDR2 is SVGAGI. Between the trimmed V and J ends, which lost 0 bases and 7 bases, there was a span of 13 bases. CDR3 sequence: CASSYSQGRPNSPLHF. Written as DNA, the CDR3 is TGTGCCAGCAGTTACTCTCAGGGACGGCCCAATTCACCCCTCCACTTT.

Worth noting for this clone: Other DNA sequences from this sample encode an identical CDR3 as well. The chain links TRBV18 to TRBJ2-1; TRBD2 agrees at 9 bases. The CDR3 length is 15 residues. The trim removed 0 bases at V and 6 bases at J, leaving 3 bases unmatched. CDR1 and CDR2 from the germline V gene are KGHSH and LQKENI. The CDR3 reads CASSPPAGGGNEQFF. The CDR3 DNA follows: TGTGCCAGCTCACCACCTGCGGGGGGGGGCAATGAGCAGTTCTTC.

J is TRBJ2-7 and V is TRBV5-1, with 7 bases identical to TRBD1. CDR1 SGHRS and CDR2 YFSETQ come from the germline V gene. The trim removed 3 bases at V and 4 bases at J, leaving 1 base unmatched. This CDR3 spans 12 amino acids. The CDR3 loop reads CASSYRGYEQYF. CDR3 nucleotide sequence: TGCGCCAGCAGCTACAGGGGTTACGAGCAGTACTTC.